This T cell receptor beta chain was recorded in a study of T cells in Graves' hyperthyroidism and ophthalmopathy. Study-level findings and limits: Clonotypes that were expanded in thyroid above 0.001 mostly appeared in blood too.

TCR beta CDR3 sequences were amplified from RNA transcripts. The HTBI primer set drove a first-round RT-PCR of the TCR CDR3. From the multiplex PCR reads, TCRdb called clonotypes with MiXCR, one entry per CDR3 protein. Of more than 350,000 distinct CDR3 sequences in the sample, more than 13% were seen once. Over 18 months, lack of ophthalmopathy progression marked Graves' hyperthyroidism as stable. This clonotype was detected only a few times. The target antigen is unknown. The CDR3 totals 16 residues. The V and J ends lost 5 bases and 0 bases, in that order; junction bases with no gene match: 6. CDR1 is SGHVS, CDR2 FQNEAQ, per germline.

The sequence derives from a woman in her twenties or thirties with Graves' hyperthyroidism. This sequence joins TRBV7-8 and TRBJ2-3, with 9 bases identical to TRBD2. Sequenced material: blood. As DNA, the CDR3 is TGTGCCAGCAGCCCCTGGACTAGCGTAAGCACAGATACGCAGTATTTT. Translating gives CASSPWTSVSTDTQYF.